The TCR delta chain under discussion was sequenced for a study of gamma-delta T cells after stem cell transplantation. This clone counts as large (0.1 to 1%). Other DNA sequences of this sample code for an identical CDR3. TCRdb re-called clones from the RT-PCR reads using CATT. The repertoire holds about 600 delta-chain clones, 44% seen once, with about 75% in the top ten. The germline V and J ends were trimmed by 5 bases and 0 bases, with 21 bases remaining between them. There are 17 residues in the CDR3. The germline gives CDR1 GEAIGNYY, CDR2 EKD. This sequence joins TRDV2 and TRDJ1; TRDD3 is a possible D gene (5 bases). The TCR originated in a human donor. It is not recorded whose cells these are; they may come from a transplant donor. Input material: gamma-delta T cells. The CDR3 spells CACAGPGKIPYTDKLIF. The CDR3 DNA sequence: TGTGCCTGTGCGGGACCGGGGAAGATCCCGTACACCGATAAACTCATCTTT.